Following are 5 T cell receptor beta chains from one sample sequenced in a study of monozygotic twins with cystic fibrosis. Using immunoSEQ multiplex PCR, the repertoire was profiled, and TCRdb retains in-frame clones only, with some absent. The table includes roughly 14,000 clones, over 80% detected once. Sequenced: blood. Receptor source: a girl aged 2 to 9 with cystic fibrosis.

The V and J genes are TRBV2 and TRBJ2-1, with 8 positions matching TRBD2. V shed 4 bases and J 6 bases; nucleotides not matched to a gene: 8. Germline lookup yields CDR1 SNHLY and CDR2 FYNNEI. The CDR3 length is 15 residues. CDR3 in amino acids: CASSVKREKGNEQFF. CDR3 coding DNA: TGTGCCAGCAGTGTAAAGCGGGAGAAAGGCAATGAGCAGTTCTTC.

V and J are TRBV7-2 and TRBJ2-3; 13 bases match TRBD2. The CDR3 length is 16 residues. V dropped 4 bases and J dropped 3; count of bases not matched to a gene: 4. Germline-derived CDR1 and CDR2 are SGHTA and FQGNSA. Here the CDR3 reads CASSSELAGGTDTQYF. CDR3 DNA sequence: TGTGCCAGCAGCTCAGAACTAGCGGGGGGGACAGATACGCAGTATTTT.

V gene TRBV19 combines with J gene TRBJ1-2; 7 positions agree with TRBD1. Germline CDR1 reads LNHDA; CDR2 reads SQIVND (reference sequence). CDR3 length: 14 residues. V dropped 5 bases and J dropped 6; count of bases not matched to a gene: 9. The CDR3 here is CASSVRQGIDGYTF. Here the CDR3 DNA reads TGTGCCAGTAGTGTGAGACAGGGTATCGATGGCTACACCTTC.

The chain combines TRBV28 with TRBJ1-5, with D tentatively TRBD1 (6 bases). Germline CDR1 is MDHEN and CDR2 is SYDVKM. The CDR3 has 12 residues. V was shortened by 6 bases and J by 9 bases, with 12 bases between the two germline ends. The CDR3 spells CASRLTGRPQHF. The CDR3 nucleotides read TGTGCCAGCAGACTTACAGGGAGGCCCCAGCATTTT.

The J gene is TRBJ2-4, the V gene TRBV4-3; 7 bases agree with TRBD2. The CDR3 contains 16 residues. The germline V gene has CDR1 LGHNA and CDR2 YSLEER. J gave up 4 bases and V 1 base, and 7 bases lay outside the gene matches. The CDR3 here is CASSQVGGRIKNIQYF. The CDR3 bases are TGCGCCAGCAGCCAAGTAGGCGGGAGAATAAAAAACATTCAGTACTTC.